This is a list of T cell receptor beta chains from one sample in a study of OX40 agonist ivuxolimab in advanced cancers. TCRdb keeps only in-frame clones here, not all; method: immunoSEQ multiplex PCR. This sample has some 60,000 clones, with 80% to 90% found just once. The sequences come from CD4+ or CD8+ T cells sorted from blood, collected in a trial of the OX40 agonist ivuxolimab. The source of these receptors is an adult with an advanced solid tumor such as melanoma, head and neck, liver or kidney cancer. The CDR3 runs from the conserved cysteine through the conserved F or W. The D gene is left open where the match is weak. Part of the rows lack a size; the others show once, few, many or a class for expanded clones.

DNA	CDR3	size	V	J	D
TGTGCCAGCAGCTTAGGCGGTTTCGGAAACACCATATATTTT	CASSLGGFGNTIYF	-	TRBV7-8	TRBJ1-3	-
TGTGCCAGCAGTGAATTGGGGTTGGGCTATGGCTACACCTTC	CASSELGLGYGYTF	few	TRBV6-1	TRBJ1-2	-
TGTGCCAGCAGCCGCCCCTCTAGCGGGAGGGCCGGGGAGCTGTTTTTT	CASSRPSSGRAGELFF	-	TRBV7-3	TRBJ2-2	TRBD2
TGTGCCACCAGCTTAGAGCGTTCCGGCGTGGGGACCCAGTACTTC	CATSLERSGVGTQYF	-	TRBV15	TRBJ2-5	-
TGCGCCAGCAGCGGACCTGTAGGTTCTGGGAACACTGAAGCTTTCTTT	CASSGPVGSGNTEAFF	-	TRBV5-1	TRBJ1-1	-
TGTGCCAGCAGCCAAGAGACCGGGGAGCTGTTTTTT	CASSQETGELFF	few	TRBV7-7	TRBJ2-2	-
TGTGCCAGCAGTGTCGCGGAAAAAAACATTCAGTACTTC	CASSVAEKNIQYF	-	TRBV2	TRBJ2-4	-
TGCGCCAGCACGAGGACTAGCGTTACAGATACGCAGTATTTT	CASTRTSVTDTQYF	-	TRBV10-2	TRBJ2-3	TRBD2
TGTGCCAGTAGTATAGACGGGGGGCCCATTAGCAATCAGCCCCAGCATTTT	CASSIDGGPISNQPQHF	-	TRBV19	TRBJ1-5	-
TGTGCCAGCAGCGTAGGAGTTGGAGATACGCAGTATTTT	CASSVGVGDTQYF	-	TRBV9	TRBJ2-3	-
TGTGCCAGCAGCTTAGCTTCGAGGGAGGATGGCTACACCTTC	CASSLASREDGYTF	few	TRBV7-2	TRBJ1-2	-
TGTGCCAGCTCACCACAGGACCGCGCTCGGGAGTTCTTC	CASSPQDRAREFF	-	TRBV18	TRBJ2-1	-
TGTGCCAGCAGCGGACAGGGGGTGGTCAACACTGAAGCTTTCTTT	CASSGQGVVNTEAFF	once	TRBV2	TRBJ1-1	TRBD1
TGTGCCAGCAGCGTAGGCGGGGCCCACTCCTACGAGCAGTACTTC	CASSVGGAHSYEQYF	-	TRBV9	TRBJ2-7	-
TGTGCCAGCAGTCCCGGGCGGGAGACAGTCTACGAGCAGTACTTC	CASSPGRETVYEQYF	-	TRBV6-6	TRBJ2-7	TRBD2
TGTGCCAGCAGCCCGACTAGCGGGGATCAAGAGACCCAGTACTTC	CASSPTSGDQETQYF	-	TRBV7-9	TRBJ2-5	TRBD2
TGTGCCAGCAGCTCTACGTACCAAGAGACCCAGTACTTC	CASSSTYQETQYF	once	TRBV11-2	TRBJ2-5	-
TGTGCCAGCAGTTTCCCGAACTCAGCGGGCTACACCTTC	CASSFPNSAGYTF	-	TRBV28	TRBJ1-2	-
TGTGCCAGCAGTTACTCGCGCCCGACAGGGGGAAACACCATATATTTT	CASSYSRPTGGNTIYF	-	TRBV6-5	TRBJ1-3	TRBD1
TGTGCCAGCAGCTTGCTTAGGGGAGGATCAACTAATGAAAAACTGTTTTTT	CASSLLRGGSTNEKLFF	-	TRBV5-4	TRBJ1-4	-
TGTGCCGTAGCGGGAGTGATGAGCGGGGAGCTGTTTTTT	CAVAGVMSGELFF	-	TRBV30	TRBJ2-2	TRBD2
TGTGCCAGCAGTGTTTACAGGGACACTGAAGCTTTCTTT	CASSVYRDTEAFF	-	TRBV6-1	TRBJ1-1	-
TGCGCCACCTCAGGAGGGGGCACAACCGGGGAGCTGTTTTTT	CATSGGGTTGELFF	-	TRBV5-1	TRBJ2-2	-
TGCGCCAGCAGCCAAGAGATGGGCACTGAAGCTTTCTTT	CASSQEMGTEAFF	-	TRBV4-1	TRBJ1-1	-
TGTGCCAGCAGTTACTCGGCCAGGGGCACAGATACGCAGTATTTT	CASSYSARGTDTQYF	-	TRBV6-5	TRBJ2-3	-
TGTGCCAGTGAACCGGAGGGGGAAACGGGGTACCAAGAGACCCAGTACTTC	CASEPEGETGYQETQYF	-	TRBV19	TRBJ2-5	-
TGTGCCAGCAGCTTATACGGGAGTTCCTACAATGAGCAGTTCTTC	CASSLYGSSYNEQFF	-	TRBV7-3	TRBJ2-1	-
TGTGCCAGCAGCTTGATCCTGACGCAGAACTATGGCTACACCTTC	CASSLILTQNYGYTF	-	TRBV5-4	TRBJ1-2	-